This is a list of T cell receptor beta chains from one sample in a study of T cells after yellow fever vaccination. From the 5' RACE reads, TCRdb called clonotypes with MiXCR, one entry per CDR3 protein. Of 400,000 to 650,000 distinct CDR3 sequences listed, less than 25% are singletons. The sequenced sample was PBMCs, obtained more than 20 days after the first yellow fever vaccination. The receptors stem from a man younger than 35 who received the YFV17D yellow fever vaccine. The CDR3 runs from the conserved cysteine through the conserved F or W. The order of the fields is D gene, V gene, J gene, clone size, CDR3 protein, CDR3 DNA. A D gene is named only where the DNA matches it firmly. Clone size is shown for a subset of rows, as once, few, many or a class of expanded clone.

-,TRBV18,TRBJ2-5,-,CASSPGLSETQYF,TGTGCCAGCTCACCCGGCCTATCGGAGACCCAGTACTTC
TRBD2,TRBV20-1,TRBJ2-1,-,CSARGTSGGYPGEQFF,TGCAGTGCTAGGGGAACTAGCGGGGGGTACCCAGGTGAGCAGTTCTTC
-,TRBV7-2,TRBJ2-7,-,CASSSPRWRPTLYEQYF,TGTGCCAGCAGCTCCCCTCGGTGGAGGCCAACCCTCTACGAGCAGTACTTC
TRBD2,TRBV6-1,TRBJ2-5,-,CASSPGTSGKETQYF,TGTGCCAGCAGTCCCGGGACTAGCGGAAAAGAGACCCAGTACTTC
-,TRBV20-1,TRBJ1-5,few,CSLQGGFWNQPQHF,TGCAGTCTCCAGGGAGGATTCTGGAATCAGCCCCAGCATTTT
TRBD2,TRBV11-2,TRBJ2-7,-,CASSPISGGVGEQYF,TGTGCCAGCAGCCCCATTAGCGGGGGTGTTGGCGAGCAGTACTTC
-,TRBV5-1,TRBJ2-5,few,CASSLGAGPQAQYF,TGCGCCAGCAGCTTGGGGGCAGGGCCTCAGGCCCAGTACTTC
-,TRBV4-2,TRBJ2-7,-,CASSQAPRGDEQYF,TGTGCCAGCAGCCAAGCCCCTCGCGGGGACGAGCAGTACTTC
-,TRBV7-2,TRBJ2-1,few,CASRSRGVRSYNEQFF,TGTGCCAGCAGGTCTCGCGGGGTCCGTTCCTACAATGAGCAGTTCTTC
TRBD1,TRBV19,TRBJ2-1,-,CASSTGTAYNEQFF,TGTGCCAGTAGTACCGGGACAGCTTACAATGAGCAGTTCTTC
TRBD1,TRBV12-3/TRBV12-4,TRBJ1-2,few,CASSTGGAYSYGYTF,TGTGCCAGCAGTACAGGGGGGGCATACAGTTATGGCTACACCTTC
TRBD1,TRBV4-1,TRBJ1-5,-,CASSLYGTGLGQPQHF,TGCGCCAGCAGCTTATACGGGACAGGGTTGGGTCAGCCCCAGCATTTT
TRBD2,TRBV5-6,TRBJ2-5,few,CASSNALAGGEETQYF,TGTGCCAGCAGCAACGCACTAGCGGGGGGGGAGGAGACCCAGTACTTC
TRBD1,TRBV4-1,TRBJ2-1,many,CASSRTGNEQFF,TGCGCCAGCAGCCGGACAGGTAATGAGCAGTTCTTC
-,TRBV3-1,TRBJ1-3,few,CASSQGPDSYSSGNTIYF,TGTGCCAGCAGCCAAGGTCCGGACAGCTACTCCTCTGGAAACACCATATATTTT
-,TRBV29-1,TRBJ2-5,-,CSVEEGAGFQSQYF,TGCAGCGTTGAAGAGGGTGCGGGGTTCCAATCCCAGTACTTC
TRBD1,TRBV9,TRBJ1-6,-,CASSAGTGGYNSPLHF,TGTGCCAGCAGCGCGGGGACAGGCGGCTATAATTCACCCCTCCACTTT
TRBD2,TRBV19,TRBJ2-7,-,CASSIRGLAGGSTYEQYF,TGTGCCAGTAGTATTCGTGGACTAGCGGGGGGCTCCACCTACGAGCAGTACTTC
TRBD1,TRBV2,TRBJ1-6,-,CASSARGQGSPLHF,TGTGCCAGCAGTGCCAGGGGGCAAGGGTCACCCCTCCACTTT
TRBD1,TRBV5-1,TRBJ1-1,-,CASSVKPGQRNTEAFF,TGCGCCAGCAGCGTGAAACCGGGACAGAGGAACACTGAAGCTTTCTTT
-,TRBV7-2,TRBJ2-1,few,CASSLWSQANEQFF,TGTGCCAGCAGCTTGTGGTCCCAGGCCAATGAGCAGTTCTTC
TRBD2,TRBV6-2/TRBV6-3,TRBJ2-4,-,CASSTRGTGIQYF,TGTGCCAGCAGTACGCGGGGGACGGGCATTCAGTACTTC
-,TRBV25-1,TRBJ1-6,-,CASSEEMASISPLHF,TGTGCCAGCAGTGAAGAGATGGCCAGTATTTCACCCCTCCACTTT
TRBD1,TRBV5-1,TRBJ2-2,-,CASSLVGQGIANTGELFF,TGCGCCAGCAGCTTGGTGGGACAGGGGATCGCGAACACCGGGGAGCTGTTTTTT
-,TRBV7-9,TRBJ1-2,-,CASSLGGGREYGYTF,TGTGCCAGCAGCTTAGGTGGTGGCAGGGAGTATGGCTACACCTTC
-,TRBV19,TRBJ2-2,-,CASSLTFPADRTNTGELFF,TGTGCCAGTAGCTTAACCTTCCCAGCTGACAGGACGAACACCGGGGAGCTGTTTTTT
-,TRBV7-2,TRBJ2-5,many,CASRQGGETQYF,TGTGCCAGCAGGCAGGGGGGAGAGACCCAGTACTTC
-,TRBV12-3/TRBV12-4,TRBJ2-4,few,CASSLVFGGTKNIQYF,TGTGCCAGCAGTTTAGTTTTCGGGGGTACCAAAAACATTCAGTACTTC